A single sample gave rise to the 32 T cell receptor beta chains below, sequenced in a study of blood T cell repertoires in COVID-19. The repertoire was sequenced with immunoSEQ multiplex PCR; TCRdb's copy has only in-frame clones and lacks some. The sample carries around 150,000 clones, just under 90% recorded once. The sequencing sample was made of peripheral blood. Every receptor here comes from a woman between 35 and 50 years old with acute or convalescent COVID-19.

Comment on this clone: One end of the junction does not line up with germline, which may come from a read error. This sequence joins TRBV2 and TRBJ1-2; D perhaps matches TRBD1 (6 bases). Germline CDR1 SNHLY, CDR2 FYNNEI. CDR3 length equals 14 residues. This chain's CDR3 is CASSQTRLGVRGFF. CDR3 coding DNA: TGTGCCAGCAGTCAGACGCGTTTGGGAGTTAGGGGGTTCTTC.

CDR3 coding DNA: TGTGCCAGCAGCCCCTCCACGGGAACCAGGGAGACCCAGTACTTC. This encodes CASSPSTGTRETQYF. The rearrangement joins TRBV5-6 to TRBJ2-5; possibly TRBD2 for D (5 bases). CDR3 length: 15 amino acids. CDR1 and CDR2 from the germline V gene are SGHDT and YYEEEE. Trimming took off 4 bases at V and 5 bases at J, with 18 bases between the two ends.

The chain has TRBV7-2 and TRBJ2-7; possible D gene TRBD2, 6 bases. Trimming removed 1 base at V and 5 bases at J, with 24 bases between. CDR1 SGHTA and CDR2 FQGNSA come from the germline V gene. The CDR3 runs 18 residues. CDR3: CASSLGSRLVAALNEQYF. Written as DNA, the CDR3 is TGTGCCAGCAGCTTAGGATCCCGACTAGTCGCGGCCCTCAACGAGCAGTACTTC.

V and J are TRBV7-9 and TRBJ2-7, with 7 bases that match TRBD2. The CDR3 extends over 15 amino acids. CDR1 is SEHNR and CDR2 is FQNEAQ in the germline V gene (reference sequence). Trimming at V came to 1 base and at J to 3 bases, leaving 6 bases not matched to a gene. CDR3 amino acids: CASSLVGGSVYEQYF. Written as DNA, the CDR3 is TGTGCCAGCAGCTTAGTTGGCGGGAGTGTCTACGAGCAGTACTTC.

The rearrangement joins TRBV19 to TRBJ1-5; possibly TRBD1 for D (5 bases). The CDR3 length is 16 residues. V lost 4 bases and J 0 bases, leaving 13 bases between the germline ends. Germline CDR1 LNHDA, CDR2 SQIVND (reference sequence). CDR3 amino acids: CASSKGWGDSNQPQHF. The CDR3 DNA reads TGTGCCAGTAGTAAGGGGTGGGGCGATAGCAATCAGCCCCAGCATTTT.

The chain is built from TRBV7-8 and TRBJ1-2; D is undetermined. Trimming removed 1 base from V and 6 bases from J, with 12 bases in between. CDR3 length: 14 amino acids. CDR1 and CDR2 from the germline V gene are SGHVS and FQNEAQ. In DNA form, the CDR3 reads TGTGCCAGCAGCTTAGAGCGATCAAGGCATGGCTACACCTTC. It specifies CASSLERSRHGYTF.

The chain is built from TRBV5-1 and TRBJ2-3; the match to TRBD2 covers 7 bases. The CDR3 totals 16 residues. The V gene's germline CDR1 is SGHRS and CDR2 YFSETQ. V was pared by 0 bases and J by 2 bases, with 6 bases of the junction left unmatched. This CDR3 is CASSLAWGGNTDTQYF. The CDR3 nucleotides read TGCGCCAGCAGCTTGGCCTGGGGGGGAAACACAGATACGCAGTATTTT.

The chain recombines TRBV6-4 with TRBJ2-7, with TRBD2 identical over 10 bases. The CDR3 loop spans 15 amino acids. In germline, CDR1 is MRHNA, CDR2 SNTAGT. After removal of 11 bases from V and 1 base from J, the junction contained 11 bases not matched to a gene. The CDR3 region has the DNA TGTGCCGGTTTACGGACTAGCGGTCTATCCTACGAGCAGTACTTC. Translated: CAGLRTSGLSYEQYF.

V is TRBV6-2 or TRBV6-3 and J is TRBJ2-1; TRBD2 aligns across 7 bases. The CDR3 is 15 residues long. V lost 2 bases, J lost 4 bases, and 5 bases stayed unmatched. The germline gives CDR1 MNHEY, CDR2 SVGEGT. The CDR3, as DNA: TGTGCCAGCAGTTACGGCACTAGCGAGTACAATGAGCAGTTCTTC. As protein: CASSYGTSEYNEQFF.

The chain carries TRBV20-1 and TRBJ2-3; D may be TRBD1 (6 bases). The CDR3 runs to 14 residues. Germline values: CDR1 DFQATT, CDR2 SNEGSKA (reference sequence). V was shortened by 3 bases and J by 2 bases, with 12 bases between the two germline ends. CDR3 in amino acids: CSASKQGSTDTQYF. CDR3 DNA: TGCAGTGCTAGTAAACAGGGTTCCACAGATACGCAGTATTTT.

This chain's CDR3 is CASSSDGSYNEQFF. Written as DNA, the CDR3 is TGTGCCAGCAGCTCTGACGGGTCCTACAATGAGCAGTTCTTC. The chain employs TRBV11-2 and TRBJ2-1, with unresolved D. V was pared by 4 bases and J by 1 base, with 8 bases between. The CDR3 extends over 14 amino acids. The germline V gene encodes CDR1 SGHAT and CDR2 FQNNGV. Full variable domain (outside the CDR3, taken from reference TRBV11-2 and TRBJ2-1): EAGVAQSPRYKIIEKRQSVAFWCNPISGHATLYWYQQILGQGPKLLIQFQNNGVVDDSQLPKDRFSAERLKGVDSTLKIQPAKLEDSAVYLCASSSDGSYNEQFFGPGTRLTVL.

This CDR3 is CASTDSGTSTDTQYF. In DNA form, the CDR3 reads TGTGCCAGCACGGATAGCGGGACTAGCACAGATACGCAGTATTTT. This chain links TRBV2 with TRBJ2-3, with 8 bases aligning to TRBD2. Germline CDR1 reads SNHLY; CDR2 reads FYNNEI. The CDR3 has 15 residues. J was trimmed by 0 bases and V by 7 bases; bases with no gene match: 6.

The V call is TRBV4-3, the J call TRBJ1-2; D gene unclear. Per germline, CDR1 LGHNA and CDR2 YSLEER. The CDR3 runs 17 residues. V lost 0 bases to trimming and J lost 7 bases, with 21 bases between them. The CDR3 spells CASSQDRLTDRLIGYTF. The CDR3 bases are TGCGCCAGCAGCCAAGATCGTCTAACAGACCGTCTTATTGGCTACACCTTC.

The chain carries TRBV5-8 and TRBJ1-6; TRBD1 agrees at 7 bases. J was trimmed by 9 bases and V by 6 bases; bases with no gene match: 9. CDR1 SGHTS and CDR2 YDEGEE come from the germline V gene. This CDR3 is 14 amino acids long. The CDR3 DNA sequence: TGTGCCAGCAACCTAGGGGGCAGAAGTTCACCCCTCCACTTT. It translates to CASNLGGRSSPLHF.

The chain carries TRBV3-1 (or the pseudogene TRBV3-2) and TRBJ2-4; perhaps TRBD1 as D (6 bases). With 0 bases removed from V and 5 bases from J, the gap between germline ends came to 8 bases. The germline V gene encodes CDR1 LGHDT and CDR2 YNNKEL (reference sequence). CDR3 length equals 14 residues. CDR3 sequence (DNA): TGTGCCAGCAGCCAAGACGGACAGCAAAACATTCAGTACTTC. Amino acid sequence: CASSQDGQQNIQYF.

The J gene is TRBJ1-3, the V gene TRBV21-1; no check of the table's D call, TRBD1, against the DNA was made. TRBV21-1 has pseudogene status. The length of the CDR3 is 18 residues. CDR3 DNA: TGTGCCAGCAGCCGAGGGATTACCACAGGGTTCTCTGGAAACACCATATATTTT. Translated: CASSRGITTGFSGNTIYF.

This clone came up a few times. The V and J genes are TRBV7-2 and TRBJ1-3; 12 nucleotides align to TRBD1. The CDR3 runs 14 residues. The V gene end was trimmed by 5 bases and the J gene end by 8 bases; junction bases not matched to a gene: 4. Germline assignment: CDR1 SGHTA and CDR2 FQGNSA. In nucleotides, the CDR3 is TGTGCCAGCAGCCCAGGGACAGGGGGCGACACCATATATTTT. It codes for CASSPGTGGDTIYF.

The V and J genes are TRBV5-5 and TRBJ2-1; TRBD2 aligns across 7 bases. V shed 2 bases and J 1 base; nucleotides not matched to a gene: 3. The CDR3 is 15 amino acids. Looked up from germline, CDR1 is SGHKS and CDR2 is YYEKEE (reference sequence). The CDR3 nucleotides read TGTGCCAGCAGCTTAAGACTAGCTTCCTACAATGAGCAGTTCTTC. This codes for CASSLRLASYNEQFF. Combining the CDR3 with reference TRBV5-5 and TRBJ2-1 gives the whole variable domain DAGVTQSPTHLIKTRGQQVTLRCSPISGHKSVSWYQQVLGQGPQFIFQYYEKEERGRGNFPDRFSARQFPNYSSELNVNALLLGDSALYLCASSLRLASYNEQFFGPGTRLTVL.

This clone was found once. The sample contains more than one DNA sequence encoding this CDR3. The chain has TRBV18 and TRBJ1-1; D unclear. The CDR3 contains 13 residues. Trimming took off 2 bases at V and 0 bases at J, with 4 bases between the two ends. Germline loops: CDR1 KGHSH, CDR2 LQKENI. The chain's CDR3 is CASSPELNTEAFF. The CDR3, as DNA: TGTGCCAGCTCACCAGAGTTGAACACTGAAGCTTTCTTT.

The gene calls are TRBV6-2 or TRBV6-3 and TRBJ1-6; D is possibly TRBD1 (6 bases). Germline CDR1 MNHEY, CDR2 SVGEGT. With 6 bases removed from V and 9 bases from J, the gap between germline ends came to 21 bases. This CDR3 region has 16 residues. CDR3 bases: TGTGCCAGCAGCCCCGCGGGGGCCCTCGGGAGTTCACCCCTCCACTTT. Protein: CASSPAGALGSSPLHF.

The CDR3 sequence is CASSRQGYQPQHF. CDR3 DNA sequence: TGTGCCAGCAGCCGACAGGGCTATCAGCCCCAGCATTTT. The chain joins TRBV12-3 or TRBV12-4 to TRBJ1-5; 7 bases are a match to TRBD1. The CDR3 runs 13 residues. Trimming removed 6 bases from V and 5 bases from J; junction bases left unmatched: 4.

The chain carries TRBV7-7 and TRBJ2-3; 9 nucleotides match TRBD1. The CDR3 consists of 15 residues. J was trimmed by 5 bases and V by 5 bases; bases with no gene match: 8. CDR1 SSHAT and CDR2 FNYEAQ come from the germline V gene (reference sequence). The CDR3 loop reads CASSPGTGLIDTQYF. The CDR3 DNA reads TGTGCCAGCAGCCCCGGGACAGGGCTTATAGATACGCAGTATTTT.

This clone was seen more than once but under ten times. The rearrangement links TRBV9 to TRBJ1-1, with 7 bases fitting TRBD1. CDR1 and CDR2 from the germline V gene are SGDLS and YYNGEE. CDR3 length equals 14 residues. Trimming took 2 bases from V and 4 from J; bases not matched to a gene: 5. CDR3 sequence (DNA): TGTGCCAGCAGCGTCAGGGGGGACCTCACTGAAGCTTTCTTT. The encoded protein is CASSVRGDLTEAFF.

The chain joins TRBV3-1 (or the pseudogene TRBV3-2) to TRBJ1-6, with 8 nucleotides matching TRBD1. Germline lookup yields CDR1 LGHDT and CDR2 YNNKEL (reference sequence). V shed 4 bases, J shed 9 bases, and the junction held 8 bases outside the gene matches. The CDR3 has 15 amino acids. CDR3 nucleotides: TGTGCCAGCAGCCCTTCCGACAGGGGTGGTTCACCCCTCCACTTT. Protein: CASSPSDRGGSPLHF.

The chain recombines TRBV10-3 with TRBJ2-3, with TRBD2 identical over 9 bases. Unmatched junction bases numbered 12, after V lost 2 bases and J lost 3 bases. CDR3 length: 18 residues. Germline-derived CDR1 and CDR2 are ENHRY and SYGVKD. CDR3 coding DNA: TGTGCCATCAGTGAGCAGAGCGGGAGGTCCTTCGGGACAGATACGCAGTATTTT. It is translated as CAISEQSGRSFGTDTQYF.

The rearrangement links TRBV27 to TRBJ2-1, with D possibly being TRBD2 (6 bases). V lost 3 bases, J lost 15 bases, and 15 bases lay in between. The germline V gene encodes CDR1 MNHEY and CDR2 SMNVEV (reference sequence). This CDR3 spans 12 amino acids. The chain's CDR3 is CASSLWRGRPFF. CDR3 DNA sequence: TGTGCCAGCAGTTTGTGGAGGGGACGTCCGTTCTTC.

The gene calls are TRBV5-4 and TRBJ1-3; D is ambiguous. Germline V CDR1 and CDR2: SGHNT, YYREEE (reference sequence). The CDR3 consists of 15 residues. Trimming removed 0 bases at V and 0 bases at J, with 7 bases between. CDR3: CASSLDLNSGNTIYF. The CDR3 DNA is TGTGCCAGCAGCTTGGATCTAAACTCTGGAAACACCATATATTTT.

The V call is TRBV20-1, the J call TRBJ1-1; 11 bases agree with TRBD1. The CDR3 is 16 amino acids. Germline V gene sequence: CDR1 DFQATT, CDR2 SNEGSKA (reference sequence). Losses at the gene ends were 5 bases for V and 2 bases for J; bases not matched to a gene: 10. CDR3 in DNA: TGCAGTGCTGGTGGACAGGGGGCGATGGGTAACACTGAAGCTTTCTTT. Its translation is CSAGGQGAMGNTEAFF.

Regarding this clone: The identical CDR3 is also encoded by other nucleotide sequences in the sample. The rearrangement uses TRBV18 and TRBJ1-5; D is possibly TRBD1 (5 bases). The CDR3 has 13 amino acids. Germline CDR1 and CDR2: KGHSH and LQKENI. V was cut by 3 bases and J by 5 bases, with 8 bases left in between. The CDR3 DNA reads TGTGCCAGCTCACCCGACAGAGATCAGCCCCAGCATTTT. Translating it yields CASSPDRDQPQHF.

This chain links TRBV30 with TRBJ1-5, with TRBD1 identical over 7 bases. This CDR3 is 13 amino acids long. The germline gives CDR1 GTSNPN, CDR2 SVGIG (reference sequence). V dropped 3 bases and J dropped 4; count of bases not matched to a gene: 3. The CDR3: CAWSLDRNQPQHF. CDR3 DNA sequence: TGTGCCTGGAGCCTGGACAGGAATCAGCCCCAGCATTTT.

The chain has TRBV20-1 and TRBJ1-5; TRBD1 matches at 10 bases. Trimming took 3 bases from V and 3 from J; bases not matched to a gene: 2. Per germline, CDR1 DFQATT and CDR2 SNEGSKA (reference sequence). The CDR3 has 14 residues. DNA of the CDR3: TGCAGTGCTAGTAGACAGGGGGCCAATCAGCCCCAGCATTTT. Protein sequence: CSASRQGANQPQHF.

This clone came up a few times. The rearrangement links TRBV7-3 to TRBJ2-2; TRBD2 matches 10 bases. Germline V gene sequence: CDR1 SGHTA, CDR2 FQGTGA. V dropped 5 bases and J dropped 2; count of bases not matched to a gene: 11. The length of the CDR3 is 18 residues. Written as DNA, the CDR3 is TGTGCCAGCAGCAAGATCCATTTAGCGGGGGGAAACACCGGGGAGCTGTTTTTT. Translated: CASSKIHLAGGNTGELFF. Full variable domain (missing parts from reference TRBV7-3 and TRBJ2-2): GAGVSQTPSNKVTEKGKYVELRCDPISGHTALYWYRQSLGQGPEFLIYFQGTGAADDSGLPNDRFFAVRPEGSVSTLKIQRTERGDSAVYLCASSKIHLAGGNTGELFFGEGSRLTVL.